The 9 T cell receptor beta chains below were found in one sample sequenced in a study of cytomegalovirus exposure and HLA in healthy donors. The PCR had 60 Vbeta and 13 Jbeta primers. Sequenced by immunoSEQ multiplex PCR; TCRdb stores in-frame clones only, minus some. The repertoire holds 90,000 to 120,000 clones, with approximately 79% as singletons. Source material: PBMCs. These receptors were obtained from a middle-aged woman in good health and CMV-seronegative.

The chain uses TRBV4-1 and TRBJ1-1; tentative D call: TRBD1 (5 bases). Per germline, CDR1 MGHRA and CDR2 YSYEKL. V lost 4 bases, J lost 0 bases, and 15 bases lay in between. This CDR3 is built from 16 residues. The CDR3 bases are TGCGCCAGCAGCCCGGGGGGATTGGGGATGAACACTGAAGCTTTCTTT. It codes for CASSPGGLGMNTEAFF.

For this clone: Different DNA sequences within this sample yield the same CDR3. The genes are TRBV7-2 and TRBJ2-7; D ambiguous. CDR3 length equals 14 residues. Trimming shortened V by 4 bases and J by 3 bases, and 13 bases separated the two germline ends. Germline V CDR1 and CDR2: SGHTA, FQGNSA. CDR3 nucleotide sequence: TGTGCCAGCAGCTCATTAGACAAGATCTACGAGCAGTACTTC. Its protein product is CASSSLDKIYEQYF.

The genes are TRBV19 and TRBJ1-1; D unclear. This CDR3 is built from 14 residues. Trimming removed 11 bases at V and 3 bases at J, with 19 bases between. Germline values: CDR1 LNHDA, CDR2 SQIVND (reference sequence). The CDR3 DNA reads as TGTGCCGGAAGGCGGGCAGCCGGAGACACTGAAGCTTTCTTT. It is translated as CAGRRAAGDTEAFF.

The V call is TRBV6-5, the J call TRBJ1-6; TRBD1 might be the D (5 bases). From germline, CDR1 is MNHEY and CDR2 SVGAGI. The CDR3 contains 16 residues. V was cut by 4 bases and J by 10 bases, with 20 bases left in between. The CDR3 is CASSSFPGLRESPLHF. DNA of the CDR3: TGTGCCAGCAGTTCTTTCCCGGGACTTAGGGAATCACCCCTCCACTTT.

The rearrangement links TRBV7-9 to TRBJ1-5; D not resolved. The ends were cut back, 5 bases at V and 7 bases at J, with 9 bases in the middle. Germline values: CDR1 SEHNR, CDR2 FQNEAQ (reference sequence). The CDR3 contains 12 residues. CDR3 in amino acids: CASSPNQQPQHF. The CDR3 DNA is TGTGCCAGCAGCCCGAATCAGCAGCCCCAGCATTTT.

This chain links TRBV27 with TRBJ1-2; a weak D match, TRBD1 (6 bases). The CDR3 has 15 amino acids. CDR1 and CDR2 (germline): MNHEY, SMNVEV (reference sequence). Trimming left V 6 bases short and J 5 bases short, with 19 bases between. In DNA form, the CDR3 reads TGTGCCAGCAGAATGTCGTGGGGGCTAGGGTATGGCTACACCTTC. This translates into CASRMSWGLGYGYTF.

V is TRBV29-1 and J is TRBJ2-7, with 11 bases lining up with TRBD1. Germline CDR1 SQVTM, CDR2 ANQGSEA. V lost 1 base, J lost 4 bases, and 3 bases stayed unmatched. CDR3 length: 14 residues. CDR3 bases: TGCAGCGTTGAAGGGACAGGGGGCCGGTACGAGCAGTACTTC. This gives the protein CSVEGTGGRYEQYF.

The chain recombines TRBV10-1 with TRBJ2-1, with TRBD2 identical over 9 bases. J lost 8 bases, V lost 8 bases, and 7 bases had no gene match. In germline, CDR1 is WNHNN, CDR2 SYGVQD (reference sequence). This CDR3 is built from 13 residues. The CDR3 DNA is TGCGCCAGCGGGGAGCGGGAGGTGGATGAGCAGTTCTTC. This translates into CASGEREVDEQFF.

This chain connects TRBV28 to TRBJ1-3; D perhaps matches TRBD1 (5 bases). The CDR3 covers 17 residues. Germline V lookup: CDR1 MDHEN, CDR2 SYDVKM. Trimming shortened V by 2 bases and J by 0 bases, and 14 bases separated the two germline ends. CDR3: CASSLGGDPVSGNTIYF. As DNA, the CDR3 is TGTGCCAGCAGTTTAGGAGGGGACCCTGTCTCTGGAAACACCATATATTTT.